The 21 T cell receptor beta chains below come from one sample, sequenced in a study of immune characterization of retroperitoneal liposarcoma. TCRdb ran MiXCR on the PCR reads and lists one entry per CDR3 protein. The repertoire holds approximately 9,300 distinct CDR3 sequences, with roughly 25% as singletons. The sequenced sample was tumor tissue. The source is a male donor with retroperitoneal liposarcoma.

This clonotype was counted only a few times. Germline and junction disagree at one end, which may indicate a read error. The gene calls are TRBV10-3 and TRBJ2-3, with D maybe TRBD1 (5 bases). This CDR3 comprises 14 residues. The germline V gene has CDR1 ENHRY and CDR2 SYGVKD. The DNA of the CDR3 is TGTGCCATCAAAGACAGCATATCACCCTACGAGCTGTACTTC. Amino acid sequence: CAIKDSISPYELYF.

This clonotype was counted between two and nine times. The chain couples TRBV12-3 or TRBV12-4 to TRBJ1-1; the D gene is possibly TRBD1 (5 bases). This CDR3 has 14 residues. The V and J ends lost 6 bases and 1 base respectively, with 12 bases between them. CDR3 sequence reads: CASSSGHPNTEAFF. The DNA for the CDR3 is TGTGCCAGCAGCTCTGGACACCCGAACACTGAAGCTTTCTTT.

V and J are TRBV25-1 and TRBJ2-1; D may correspond to TRBD1 or TRBD2 (5 bases each). CDR1 is MGHDK, CDR2 SYGVNS, per germline. V gave up 7 bases and J gave up 10 bases, with 23 bases separating them. The CDR3 extends over 15 amino acids. In DNA form, the CDR3 reads TGTGCCAGCATGGGTTATGGGGGTGTTGATGGCGAGCAGTTCTTC. Residues: CASMGYGGVDGEQFF.

In this sample, this clonotype turned up a few times. The germline gene is not matched at one end of the junction; a read error may be the cause. The chain recombines TRBV6-1 with TRBJ2-2, with a tentative D call TRBD2 (6 bases). The CDR3 covers 16 residues. CDR1 and CDR2 (germline): MNHNS, SASEGT. The CDR3 is CASSEDTGTPSGELFF. The CDR3 coding sequence is TGTGCCAGCAGCGAAGATACCGGGACTCCATCCGGGGAGCTGTTTTTT.

V and J are TRBV12-3 or TRBV12-4 and TRBJ2-1; the D is unclear. Gene TRBJ2-7 matches the end of the DNA better, so the J call may be wrong. The CDR3 length is 14 residues. CDR3 coding DNA: TGTGCCAGCAGTTTAGCGGGTGGCCCCTACGAGCAGTACTTC. This codes for CASSLAGGPYEQYF.

The V gene is TRBV11-2, the J gene TRBJ2-7; no clear D gene. The CDR3 contains 13 residues. Trimming left V 4 bases short and J 5 bases short, with 12 bases between. The V gene's germline CDR1 is SGHAT and CDR2 FQNNGV. The CDR3 DNA is TGTGCCAGCAGCTCGGACGGCGCAGACGAGCAGTACTTC. It specifies CASSSDGADEQYF.

This clonotype was detected only a few times. The chain is built from TRBV6-1 and TRBJ1-4; 9 bases fit TRBD1. The V and J ends lost 3 bases and 10 bases, in that order; junction bases with no gene match: 12. CDR3 length: 16 residues. In germline, CDR1 is MNHNS, CDR2 SASEGT. This CDR3 is CASSDGPRQGDGKLFF. The CDR3 DNA reads TGTGCCAGCAGTGACGGGCCGCGACAGGGGGACGGAAAACTGTTTTTT.

By its share, this clonotype is medium-sized (0.01 to 0.1%). The CDR3 coding sequence is TGTGCCAGCAGTGTCCCGATACCCAATGAGCAGTTCTTC. Translation gives CASSVPIPNEQFF. The rearrangement joins TRBV6-1 to TRBJ2-1; D not certain. This CDR3 spans 13 amino acids. With 4 bases removed from V and 6 bases from J, the gap between germline ends came to 10 bases. Per germline, CDR1 MNHNS and CDR2 SASEGT.

V is TRBV12-3 or TRBV12-4 and J is TRBJ2-1; D is possibly TRBD2 (5 bases). The assigned J gene may be wrong: the sequence end matches TRBJ2-7 better. The CDR3 covers 13 residues. DNA for the CDR3: TGTGCCAGCAGTGCGGAATCGGGGAATGAGCAGTACTTC. Protein sequence: CASSAESGNEQYF.

This clonotype was detected only a few times. The chain is built from TRBV18 and TRBJ2-1; 12 bases match TRBD2. Trimming removed 5 bases from V and 8 bases from J; junction bases left unmatched: 7. CDR1 is KGHSH, CDR2 LQKENI, per germline. The CDR3 extends over 15 amino acids. This CDR3 reads CASSETSGRADEQFF. The CDR3 DNA is TGTGCCAGCTCAGAGACTAGCGGGAGAGCGGATGAGCAGTTCTTC.

The chain carries TRBV12-3 or TRBV12-4 and TRBJ2-3; 11 positions agree with TRBD2. Matching the DNA end better, TRBJ2-1 makes the J call doubtful. This CDR3 is built from 16 residues. For the CDR3, the DNA is TGTGCCAGCGACGTTCCTAGCGGGGGGTCCTCTAAGGAGCAGTTCTTC. Protein: CASDVPSGGSSKEQFF.

This clonotype was counted a few times. The chain employs TRBV6-4 and TRBJ2-3; 10 nucleotides match TRBD2. CDR1 and CDR2 from the germline V gene are MRHNA and SNTAGT. This CDR3 contains 15 residues. Trimming cost V 0 bases and J 4 bases; bases outside gene matches: 1. CDR3 amino acids: CASSDSAGGPDTQYF. CDR3 DNA sequence: TGTGCCAGCAGTGACTCAGCGGGGGGGCCAGATACGCAGTATTTT.

The chain recombines TRBV7-3 with TRBJ2-3; TRBD2 aligns across 10 bases. CDR1 is SGHTA, CDR2 FQGTGA, per germline. Trimming at V came to 5 bases and at J to 5 bases, leaving 4 bases not matched to a gene. The CDR3 consists of 14 residues. Here the CDR3 reads CASSPWTSGDTQYF. DNA for the CDR3: TGTGCCAGCAGCCCCTGGACTAGCGGAGATACGCAGTATTTT.

This clonotype was observed many times. The chain is built from TRBV6-1 and TRBJ2-1; the D is unclear. The length of the CDR3 is 17 residues. The germline gives CDR1 MNHNS, CDR2 SASEGT. V was trimmed by 6 bases and J by 3 bases, leaving 21 bases between them. CDR3 sequence reads: CASSDALVGHLYNEQFF. DNA for the CDR3: TGTGCCAGCAGCGATGCCTTGGTAGGCCACCTCTACAATGAGCAGTTCTTC.

This clonotype turned up a few times. This chain joins TRBV6-6 and TRBJ2-7; D is undetermined. Trimming removed 2 bases at V and 0 bases at J, with 8 bases between. Germline CDR1 MNHNY, CDR2 SVGAGI (reference sequence). This CDR3 has 14 residues. The CDR3 bases are TGTGCCAGCAGTTACGGCAGGAGCTCCTACGAGCAGTACTTC. Its translation is CASSYGRSSYEQYF.

This clonotype has a handful of counts. The rearrangement links TRBV6-1 to TRBJ1-1; 7 bases are a match to TRBD1. The CDR3 is made up of 11 amino acids. The ends lost 4 bases at V and 12 bases at J; junction bases unmatched: 5. Germline CDR1 MNHNS, CDR2 SASEGT. The CDR3, as DNA: TGTGCCAGCAGTGGGGACAGTGGACCTTTCTTT. It is translated as CASSGDSGPFF.

This clonotype is deemed medium-sized. The chain has TRBV27 and TRBJ2-3; tentative D call: TRBD1 (6 bases). The V gene's germline CDR1 is MNHEY and CDR2 SMNVEV (reference sequence). CDR3 length: 18 residues. Trimming took 7 bases from V and 0 from J, leaving 23 bases between them. For the CDR3, the DNA is TGTGCCAGCATCCCCGCCCCGGTCGGACAGATGAGCACAGATACGCAGTATTTT. It yields the protein CASIPAPVGQMSTDTQYF.

The rearrangement joins TRBV7-2 to TRBJ2-7, with TRBD2 matching over 9 bases. Germline V gene sequence: CDR1 SGHTA, CDR2 FQGNSA. J was trimmed by 7 bases and V by 1 base; bases with no gene match: 5. CDR3 length: 14 residues. CDR3 bases: TGTGCCAGCAGCTTAGAGCGGGGGGTGGATGAGCAGTACTTC. Protein: CASSLERGVDEQYF.

This clonotype came up a few times. This chain joins TRBV7-6 and TRBJ2-4; 8 positions agree with TRBD1. The V and J ends lost 2 bases and 13 bases, in that order; junction bases with no gene match: 13. CDR1 and CDR2 (germline): SGHVS, FNYEAQ. CDR3 length: 15 residues. CDR3 loop: CASSLYQGARDEQYF. In DNA, the CDR3 is TGTGCCAGCAGCTTATACCAGGGGGCAAGGGATGAGCAGTACTTC.

By its share, this clonotype is medium-sized. This chain connects TRBV6-1 to TRBJ2-5, with 7 bases lining up with TRBD1. Germline CDR1 MNHNS, CDR2 SASEGT. This CDR3 has 16 amino acids. V lost 6 bases and J lost 3; bases outside the gene matches: 13. The CDR3 loop reads CASRRVGQAGKETQYF. DNA for the CDR3: TGTGCCAGCAGAAGGGTAGGACAGGCGGGTAAAGAGACCCAGTACTTC.

The CDR3 bases are TGTGCCAGCAGCTTAGGGTCTGGCCCAGCGGGCACAGATACGCAGTACTTC. Its translation is CASSLGSGPAGTDTQYF. The V and J genes are TRBV11-2 and TRBJ2-5; a weak D match, TRBD2 (6 bases). V lost 1 base and J 11 bases, leaving 26 bases between the germline ends. Germline CDR1 SGHAT, CDR2 FQNNGV. The CDR3 has 17 amino acids.